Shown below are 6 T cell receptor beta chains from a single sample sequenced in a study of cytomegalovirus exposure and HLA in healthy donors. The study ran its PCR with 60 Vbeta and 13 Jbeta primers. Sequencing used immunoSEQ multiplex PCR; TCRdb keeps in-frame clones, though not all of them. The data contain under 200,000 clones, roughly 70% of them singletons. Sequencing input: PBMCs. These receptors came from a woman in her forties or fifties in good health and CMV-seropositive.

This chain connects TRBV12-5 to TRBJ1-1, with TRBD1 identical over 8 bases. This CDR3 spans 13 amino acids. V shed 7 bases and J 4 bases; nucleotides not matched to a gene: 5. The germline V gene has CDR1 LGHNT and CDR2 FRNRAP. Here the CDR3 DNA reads TGTGCTAGTGACAATACAGGGGGCACTGAAGCTTTCTTT. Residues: CASDNTGGTEAFF.

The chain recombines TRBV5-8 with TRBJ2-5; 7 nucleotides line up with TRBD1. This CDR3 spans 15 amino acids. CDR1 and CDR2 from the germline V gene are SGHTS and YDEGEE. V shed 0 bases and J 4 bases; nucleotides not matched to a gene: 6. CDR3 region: CASSLGNRGGETQYF. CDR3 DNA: TGTGCCAGCAGCTTGGGCAACAGGGGTGGAGAGACCCAGTACTTC.

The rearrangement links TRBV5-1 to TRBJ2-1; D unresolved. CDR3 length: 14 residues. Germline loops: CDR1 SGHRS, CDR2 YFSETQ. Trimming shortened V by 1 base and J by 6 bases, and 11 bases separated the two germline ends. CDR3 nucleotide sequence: TGCGCCAGCAGCTTGTCTGCAGGCTTCAATGAGCAGTTCTTC. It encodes CASSLSAGFNEQFF.

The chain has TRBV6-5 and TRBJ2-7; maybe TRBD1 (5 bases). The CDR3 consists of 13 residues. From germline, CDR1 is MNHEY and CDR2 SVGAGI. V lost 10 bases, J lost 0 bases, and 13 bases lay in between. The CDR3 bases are TGTGCCACCCAGGGATCGACCTCCTACGAGCAGTACTTC. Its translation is CATQGSTSYEQYF.

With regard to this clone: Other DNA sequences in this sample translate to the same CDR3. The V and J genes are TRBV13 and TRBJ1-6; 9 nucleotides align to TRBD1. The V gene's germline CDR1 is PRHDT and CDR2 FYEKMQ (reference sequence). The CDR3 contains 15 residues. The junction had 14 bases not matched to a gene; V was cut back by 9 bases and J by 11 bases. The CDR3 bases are TGTGCCAGTAGCCCATGGACAGGGGACTATCCACCCCTCCACTTT. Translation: CASSPWTGDYPPLHF.

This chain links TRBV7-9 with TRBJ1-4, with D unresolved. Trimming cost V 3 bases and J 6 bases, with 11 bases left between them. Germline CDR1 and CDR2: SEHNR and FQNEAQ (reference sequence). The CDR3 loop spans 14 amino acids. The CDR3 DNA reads TGTGCCAGCAGCTTCGGGGATTGGGATGAAAAACTGTTTTTT. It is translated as CASSFGDWDEKLFF.